Below, one TCR beta chain is given with its context. What it binds is not known. J lost 5 bases, V lost 6 bases, and 7 bases had no gene match. CDR3 length equals 14 residues. Germline V gives CDR1 LNHDA, CDR2 SQIVND (reference sequence). This PCR relied on a set of 60 Vbeta primers and 13 Jbeta primers. Sequencing was performed with immunoSEQ multiplex PCR; in TCRdb, only in-frame clones are kept and a portion is missing. The sample consists of over 200,000 clones, over 80% of them appearing once. The record originates from a study of cytomegalovirus exposure and HLA in healthy donors. Study results and limitations: DRB1 showed the most TCR associations and HLA-C the fewest in a later analysis, as rates varied by HLA locus. Earlier results showed most TCR beta V segments being productive about 87% or about 30% of the time.

This receptor was identified in a woman aged 35 to 49 in good health and CMV-seropositive. The material sequenced was PBMCs. This chain joins TRBV19 and TRBJ1-2; TRBD1 aligns across 9 bases. The CDR3 sequence is CASRKLDRGYGYTF. The DNA of the CDR3 is TGTGCCAGTAGAAAGTTGGACAGGGGTTATGGCTACACCTTC.